The source of this T cell receptor beta chain is a study of beta chain features in type 1 diabetes. The CDR3 is 17 residues long. The trim removed 1 base at V and 2 bases at J, leaving 5 bases unmatched. Germline V gene data show CDR1 as LGHNA and CDR2 as YSLEER. Remarks on this clone: The antigen remains unidentified.

Study findings and constraints: Naive, central memory and Treg TCRB repertoires seemed to resemble each other more closely in patients than they did in healthy donors. All four CD4+ subsets from Type 1 diabetes patients carried moderately but significantly shorter TCRB CDR3s.

Every isolated RNA sample was fully reverse transcribed, so sequencing captured expressed TCRB transcripts. TCRdb's table, derived via immunoSEQ multiplex PCR, lists solely in-frame clones and lacks some. This repertoire shows over 150,000 clones, approximately 8% found once; its top ten account for 0.5% to 0.55%. The sample taken for sequencing was central memory CD4+ T cells from blood. This TCR was recovered from a man in his late teens or twenties with type 1 diabetes. V is TRBV4-3 and J is TRBJ2-7, with 13 positions matching TRBD2. The CDR3 loop reads CASSQVTSGGATYEQYF. CDR3 nucleotides: TGCGCCAGCAGCCAAGTAACTAGCGGGGGGGCAACCTACGAGCAGTACTTC.